The 17 T cell receptor beta chains listed next were all sequenced from one sample in a study of a mutant IDH1 vaccine in newly diagnosed glioma. The protocol was immunoSEQ multiplex PCR, while the TCRdb copy is restricted to in-frame clones and leaves out a portion. This sample has some 71,000 clones, with more than 75% found just once. These TCRs' antigens remain unknown. This sample's time point: week 35, safety follow-up. One vaccine dose held 300 ug of mutant IDH1 20-mer peptide and came with topical imiquimod. Sample: PBMCs, taken from a glioma patient whose treatment included an IDH1 peptide vaccine. These receptor sequences come from a man aged 30 to 39 with glioma.

For the CDR3, the DNA is TGCGCCAGCAGTCAGGACGCTGGTCCCTATGGCTACACCTTC. It encodes CASSQDAGPYGYTF. The chain has TRBV23-1 and TRBJ1-2; D remains ambiguous. TRBV23-1 falls under the ORF class, with uncertain function. V was clipped by 3 bases and J by 4 bases, with 12 bases between them. CDR3 length equals 14 residues.

The chain employs TRBV27 and TRBJ2-5; 12 bases line up with TRBD2. V lost 6 bases and J lost 4; bases outside the gene matches: 3. The germline gives CDR1 MNHEY, CDR2 SMNVEV (reference sequence). This CDR3 region has 14 residues. DNA of the CDR3: TGTGCCAGCAGGCGACTAGCGGGGGCAGAGACCCAGTACTTC. Its protein product is CASRRLAGAETQYF.

The V gene is TRBV7-2, the J gene TRBJ2-3; D possibly corresponds to TRBD1 (5 bases). V was cut by 1 base and J by 1 base, with 6 bases left in between. The V gene's germline CDR1 is SGHTA and CDR2 FQGNSA. The CDR3 has 14 amino acids. The CDR3 DNA reads as TGTGCCAGCAGCTTAGTAGGGGGCACAGATACGCAGTATTTT. Translated, it gives CASSLVGGTDTQYF.

This clone has more than one count but fewer than ten. The chain is built from TRBV23-1 and TRBJ1-4; D is ambiguous. TRBV23-1 is classed as an ORF, of uncertain function. V lost 0 bases and J lost 8, with 13 bases in between. The CDR3 has 15 amino acids. DNA of the CDR3: TGCGCCAGCAGTCAATCCGCAGGTCTTCCCGAAAAACTGTTTTTT. Amino acid sequence: CASSQSAGLPEKLFF.

In this sample, this clone turned up once. The J gene is TRBJ1-2, the V gene TRBV6-1; a possible D gene is TRBD1 (6 bases). CDR1 and CDR2 from the germline V gene are MNHNS and SASEGT. Trimming pared 0 bases from V and 8 bases from J, leaving 13 bases between. This CDR3 is 14 amino acids long. DNA of the CDR3: TGTGCCAGCAGTGAAGCCCCCAGGGGAGGAGGCTACACCTTC. Its protein is CASSEAPRGGGYTF.

The CDR3 DNA reads TGTGCCAGCAGCCCGGGACTAGCGGAAGAAGAGACCCAGTACTTC. The encoded protein is CASSPGLAEEETQYF. This sequence joins TRBV9 and TRBJ2-5, with 11 nucleotides matching TRBD2. Germline CDR1 is SGDLS and CDR2 is YYNGEE. The CDR3 is 15 residues long. Trimming cost V 4 bases and J 3 bases; bases outside gene matches: 5.

The chain links TRBV7-2 to TRBJ2-4, with D unresolved. V was shortened by 2 bases and J by 6 bases, with 8 bases between the two germline ends. The CDR3 spans 13 residues. Germline-derived CDR1 and CDR2 are SGHTA and FQGNSA. The CDR3 loop is CASSLWKANIQYF. In nucleotides, the CDR3 is TGTGCCAGCAGCTTATGGAAGGCAAACATTCAGTACTTC.

The V gene is TRBV20-1, the J gene TRBJ1-1; D is ambiguous. The V and J ends lost 5 bases and 5 bases respectively, with 9 bases between them. CDR1 and CDR2 (germline): DFQATT, SNEGSKA (reference sequence). This CDR3 spans 11 amino acids. The CDR3 DNA reads TGCAGTGCTGTAGGAGATACTGAAGCTTTCTTT. This gives the protein CSAVGDTEAFF.

The rearrangement links TRBV9 to TRBJ1-1, with D uncertain. This CDR3 has 14 amino acids. Germline V lookup: CDR1 SGDLS, CDR2 YYNGEE. V shed 0 bases and J shed 5 bases, with 11 bases lying between them. The CDR3 DNA sequence: TGTGCCAGCAGCGTAGTAGAATCGGGGACTGAAGCTTTCTTT. Its translation: CASSVVESGTEAFF.

This chain links TRBV7-9 with TRBJ2-1; D gene ambiguous. This CDR3 has 15 residues. Germline CDR1 SEHNR, CDR2 FQNEAQ (reference sequence). Trimming removed 5 bases from V and 7 bases from J, with 18 bases in between. CDR3 sequence (DNA): TGTGCCAGCAGCCGTCGGTTTATGGAAGCTAATGAGCAGTTCTTC. Translating it yields CASSRRFMEANEQFF.

There are a few counts of this clone. V and J are TRBV9 and TRBJ1-4; TRBD1 matches at 8 bases. Losses at the gene ends were 3 bases for V and 5 bases for J; bases not matched to a gene: 6. The CDR3 loop spans 15 amino acids. Germline-derived CDR1 and CDR2 are SGDLS and YYNGEE. CDR3 sequence reads: CASSGTGRGNEKLFF. Here the CDR3 DNA reads TGTGCCAGCAGCGGGACAGGGAGGGGGAATGAAAAACTGTTTTTT.

The chain uses TRBV30 and TRBJ2-3, with D tentatively TRBD1 (5 bases). V dropped 2 bases and J dropped 2 bases, with 17 bases sitting between them. Germline CDR1 and CDR2: GTSNPN and SVGIG (reference sequence). The CDR3 is 16 residues long. In DNA, the CDR3 is TGTGCCTGGAGTTATGCCAGGGTACAGGTCACAGATACGCAGTATTTT. Its translation: CAWSYARVQVTDTQYF.

This chain links TRBV7-2 with TRBJ2-1; 9 nucleotides line up with TRBD1. The length of the CDR3 is 17 residues. Germline V lookup: CDR1 SGHTA, CDR2 FQGNSA. The V gene end was trimmed by 5 bases and the J gene end by 3 bases; junction bases not matched to a gene: 11. CDR3 bases: TGTGCCAGCAGCCTCGACGCCCCGACAGGGGGCTACAATGAGCAGTTCTTC. Protein: CASSLDAPTGGYNEQFF.

The chain carries TRBV7-9 and TRBJ2-1, with D perhaps matching TRBD2 (5 bases). Per germline, CDR1 SEHNR and CDR2 FQNEAQ (reference sequence). The CDR3 sequence is 14 residues long. Trimming left V 5 bases short and J 8 bases short, with 16 bases between. The CDR3 region has the DNA TGTGCCAGCAGCGCCCGCCAGGCGGGCGATGAGCAGTTCTTC. Residues: CASSARQAGDEQFF.

The genes are TRBV5-1 and TRBJ1-4; 11 positions agree with TRBD1. Germline values: CDR1 SGHRS, CDR2 YFSETQ. The CDR3 loop spans 16 amino acids. V gave up 5 bases and J gave up 6 bases; unmatched junction bases: 9. CDR3 loop: CASSSRPGQGDEKLFF. The CDR3 bases are TGCGCCAGCAGTTCACGTCCGGGACAGGGGGATGAAAAACTGTTTTTT. Full variable domain (missing parts from reference TRBV5-1 and TRBJ1-4): KAGVTQTPRYLIKTRGQQVTLSCSPISGHRSVSWYQQTPGQGLQFLFEYFSETQRNKGNFPGRFSGRQFSNSRSEMNVSTLELGDSALYLCASSSRPGQGDEKLFFGSGTQLSVL.

The count of this clone is one. The rearrangement joins TRBV28 to TRBJ1-1; D is undetermined. With 7 bases removed from V and 7 bases from J, the gap between germline ends came to 19 bases. CDR1 MDHEN and CDR2 SYDVKM come from the germline V gene. This CDR3 region has 14 residues. The DNA for the CDR3 is TGTGCCAGCACCCTATCTAGACGGTGGGATGAAGCTTTCTTT. Residues: CASTLSRRWDEAFF.

The V call is TRBV2, the J call TRBJ2-3; D is perhaps TRBD1 (5 bases). The germline V and J ends were trimmed by 4 bases and 5 bases, with 10 bases remaining between them. The CDR3 covers 13 residues. Germline values: CDR1 SNHLY, CDR2 FYNNEI. The CDR3 region has the DNA TGTGCCAGCAGTGTTGAAACAGGAGATACGCAGTATTTT. It is translated as CASSVETGDTQYF.